The next 30 T cell receptor beta chains were all read from a single sample in a study of identical twins. TCRdb analysed the 5' RACE reads with MiXCR anew, one entry per CDR3 protein. The table shows around 230,000 distinct CDR3 sequences, with 6.5% occurring only once. This sample also belongs to another study, concerning T cells expressing NK-cell markers.

Sequenced sample: CD8+ T cells sorted from blood. The receptors originated from a woman in her late teens or twenties in good health.

This clonotype was observed a few times. The chain combines TRBV25-1 with TRBJ1-1, with a weak D call TRBD1 (6 bases). Germline V gene data show CDR1 as MGHDK and CDR2 as SYGVNS. V shed 1 base and J shed 6 bases, with 9 bases lying between them. The CDR3 contains 13 residues. In DNA form, the CDR3 reads TGTGCCAGCAGTGAATCAGGGGTTGCTGAAGCTTTCTTT. It is translated as CASSESGVAEAFF.

In its sample, this clonotype was seen a few times. The chain couples TRBV24-1 to TRBJ1-2; maybe TRBD1 (6 bases). This CDR3 has 14 residues. The V end lost 6 bases, the J end lost 2 bases, and 12 bases lay between the germline ends. Germline assignment: CDR1 KGHDR and CDR2 SFDVKD. CDR3 amino acids: CATSPDSKNYGYTF. DNA for the CDR3: TGTGCCACCAGTCCGGACAGTAAAAACTATGGCTACACCTTC.

The chain uses TRBV12-3 or TRBV12-4 and TRBJ2-7; 7 nucleotides match TRBD1. The CDR3 covers 16 residues. Trimming removed 2 bases from V and 3 bases from J; junction bases left unmatched: 10. The CDR3 nucleotides are TGTGCCAGCAGTTTAAGGCTCGGGGACAGAAGCTACGAGCAGTACTTC. Residues: CASSLRLGDRSYEQYF.

This clonotype was observed a handful of times. Because the CDR3's place on the DNA is in doubt, the DNA is left out and the CDR3 is given as listed by TCRdb. The chain couples TRBV18 to TRBJ2-3; TRBD1 was called by the table and not checked on the DNA. The CDR3 is 19 amino acids in total, end residues counted. Germline-derived CDR1 and CDR2 are KGHSH and LQKENI. CDR3 protein: CASSPPSGQGVGSTDTQYF.

A word on this clonotype: This may arise from a read error, as a much more abundant clone is one base away. CDR3 protein: CASSANTIYF. The CDR3 coding sequence is TGTGCCAGCAGCGCAAACACCATATATTTT. The rearrangement joins TRBV7-9 to TRBJ1-3; D unclear. From germline, CDR1 is SEHNR and CDR2 FQNEAQ (reference sequence). V was pared by 5 bases and J by 6 bases, with 2 bases between. CDR3 length: 10 amino acids.

This clonotype was picked up many times. V and J are TRBV12-3 or TRBV12-4 and TRBJ2-6; D might be TRBD1 (7 bases). The V end was cut by 4 bases, the J end by 4 bases, with 20 bases between. CDR3 length equals 18 residues. The CDR3 sequence: CASSSLARGVAGANVLTF. CDR3 DNA: TGTGCCAGCAGTTCCCTCGCCAGGGGGGTAGCGGGGGCCAACGTCCTGACTTTC.

The V and J genes are TRBV5-4 and TRBJ2-1; possibly TRBD2 for D (5 bases). The CDR3 extends over 20 amino acids. Germline V gives CDR1 SGHNT, CDR2 YYREEE (reference sequence). Trimming shortened V by 0 bases and J by 0 bases, and 22 bases separated the two germline ends. The CDR3 is CASSLEPDLPRRSSYNEQFF. In DNA form, the CDR3 reads TGTGCCAGCAGCTTGGAGCCGGACTTACCACGAAGGAGCTCCTACAATGAGCAGTTCTTC. The full variable domain, its missing parts supplied by reference TRBV5-4 and TRBJ2-1, is ETGVTQSPTHLIKTRGQQVTLRCSSQSGHNTVSWYQQALGQGPQFIFQYYREEENGRGNFPPRFSGLQFPNYSSELNVNALELDDSALYLCASSLEPDLPRRSSYNEQFFGPGTRLTVL.

This clonotype has a handful of counts. The J gene is TRBJ1-1, the V gene TRBV15, with no clear D. The CDR3 covers 12 residues. CDR1 LNHNV and CDR2 YYDKDF come from the germline V gene (reference sequence). With 3 bases removed from V and 5 bases from J, the gap between germline ends came to 7 bases. This CDR3 reads CATSRDWTEAFF. CDR3 sequence (DNA): TGTGCCACCAGCAGGGATTGGACTGAAGCTTTCTTT.

In this sample, this clonotype turned up many times. This chain uses TRBV5-5 with TRBJ2-5; D uncertain. The CDR3 extends over 13 amino acids. V was shortened by 0 bases and J by 5 bases, with 8 bases between the two germline ends. Germline CDR1 reads SGHKS; CDR2 reads YYEKEE (reference sequence). CDR3 sequence reads: CASSLVVSETQYF. The CDR3 nucleotides are TGTGCCAGCAGCTTGGTTGTTTCGGAGACCCAGTACTTC.

This clonotype was picked up many times. The gene calls are TRBV29-1 and TRBJ2-1; D not certain. Trimming shortened V by 4 bases and J by 8 bases, and 12 bases separated the two germline ends. Germline lookup yields CDR1 SQVTM and CDR2 ANQGSEA. The CDR3 totals 12 residues. The CDR3 DNA sequence: TGCAGCGTTGCCGTGGCTGCGGATGAGCAGTTCTTC. It codes for CSVAVAADEQFF.

This clonotype was found a few times. V and J are TRBV12-3 or TRBV12-4 and TRBJ2-7, with 8 bases that match TRBD2. The CDR3 is made up of 16 amino acids. V shed 6 bases, J shed 1 base, and the junction held 11 bases outside the gene matches. The DNA for the CDR3 is TGTGCCAGCAGCCCTCTCCTAGCGGGCCCTTCCTACGAGCAGTACTTC. Its protein is CASSPLLAGPSYEQYF.

This clonotype was observed at least ten times. The CDR3 loop is CASSSVGKRSGRTADTQYF. Here the CDR3 DNA reads TGTGCCAGCAGTTCTGTGGGGAAGCGTAGCGGGAGAACGGCAGATACGCAGTATTTT. The chain combines TRBV6-2 or TRBV6-3 with TRBJ2-3, with TRBD2 matching 9 bases. Germline CDR1 and CDR2: MNHEY and SVGEGT. Trimming removed 4 bases from V and 4 bases from J; junction bases left unmatched: 18. This CDR3 region has 19 residues.

V and J are TRBV5-6 and TRBJ1-1; D remains unclear. This CDR3 spans 14 amino acids. The germline gives CDR1 SGHDT, CDR2 YYEEEE. V lost 4 bases and J 3 bases, leaving 13 bases between the germline ends. The CDR3 DNA is TGTGCCAGCAGCGCTAGCCCGATGGACACTGAAGCTTTCTTT. Translating it yields CASSASPMDTEAFF.

The J gene is TRBJ2-7, the V gene TRBV9; 13 bases match TRBD2. V trimming: 3 bases; J trimming: 3 bases; junction bases outside the gene matches: 6. The CDR3 totals 16 residues. The germline gives CDR1 SGDLS, CDR2 YYNGEE. The CDR3 DNA follows: TGTGCCAGCAGCGCGGAGGGACTAGCGGGACTCTACGAGCAGTACTTC. This codes for CASSAEGLAGLYEQYF.

The chain carries TRBV20-1 and TRBJ1-2, with D hard to call. Deletions cut 6 bases from V and 4 bases from J, with 21 bases between. The CDR3 runs to 15 residues. Germline CDR1 DFQATT, CDR2 SNEGSKA (reference sequence). The CDR3 region has the DNA TGCAGTGCCATACCCCCGGTCGGCATATCCTATGGCTACACCTTC. This codes for CSAIPPVGISYGYTF.

This chain links TRBV6-1 with TRBJ2-1; weak D call: TRBD2 (6 bases). Looked up from germline, CDR1 is MNHNS and CDR2 is SASEGT. The CDR3 is made up of 15 amino acids. The V and J ends lost 5 bases and 8 bases respectively, with 19 bases between them. The CDR3 loop reads CASSLIGGPGDEQFF. The CDR3 bases are TGTGCCAGCAGTCTTATCGGAGGGCCGGGCGATGAGCAGTTCTTC.

This clonotype was counted a few times. J is TRBJ2-1 and V is TRBV7-6, with TRBD2 matching 14 bases. With 5 bases clipped from V and 7 bases from J, the junction kept 16 bases outside the gene matches. Germline V lookup: CDR1 SGHVS, CDR2 FNYEAQ. This CDR3 comprises 19 residues. The CDR3 sequence: CASSRNGLAGGRGKNEQFF. The CDR3 DNA follows: TGTGCCAGCAGCCGGAACGGACTAGCGGGGGGTAGGGGTAAGAATGAGCAGTTCTTC.

This chain joins TRBV11-2 and TRBJ2-2, with D tentatively TRBD1 (6 bases). CDR3 length equals 16 residues. Germline lookup yields CDR1 SGHAT and CDR2 FQNNGV. V was clipped by 6 bases and J by 6 bases, with 20 bases between them. CDR3 coding DNA: TGTGCCAGCAGGTTTCCGGGACACATTATGTCCGGGGAGCTGTTTTTT. Translating it yields CASRFPGHIMSGELFF.

The chain employs TRBV6-2 or TRBV6-3 and TRBJ1-1, with 7 positions matching TRBD1. This CDR3 is built from 14 residues. The V gene's germline CDR1 is MNHEY and CDR2 SVGEGT. The V segment lost 7 bases and the J segment 2 bases; nucleotides outside the gene matches: 7. The CDR3 loop reads CASTGGGINTEAFF. CDR3 sequence (DNA): TGTGCCAGCACAGGGGGGGGAATTAACACTGAAGCTTTCTTT.

At least ten counts were recorded for this clonotype. J is TRBJ2-5 and V is TRBV10-3; 8 bases fit TRBD2. The CDR3 has 12 amino acids. Germline trimming cut 10 bases from V and 5 bases from J; bases unmatched to any gene: 6. Germline CDR1 and CDR2: ENHRY and SYGVKD. For the CDR3, the DNA is TGTGCCACCGCGGGGGGTAGGGAGACCCAGTACTTC. Protein: CATAGGRETQYF.

The V call is TRBV10-1, the J call TRBJ2-1; no clear D gene. Between the trimmed V and J ends, which lost 2 bases and 0 bases, there was a span of 5 bases. Germline loops: CDR1 WNHNN, CDR2 SYGVQD (reference sequence). This CDR3 is 14 amino acids long. The DNA of the CDR3 is TGCGCCAGCAGTGAGAGCGACTCCTACAATGAGCAGTTCTTC. This codes for CASSESDSYNEQFF.

Only a few counts were recorded for this clonotype. The chain couples TRBV6-1 to TRBJ2-7, with 7 bases fitting TRBD1. CDR3 length equals 16 residues. V lost 2 bases, J lost 3 bases, and 10 bases stayed unmatched. Germline CDR1 and CDR2: MNHNS and SASEGT. The CDR3 sequence: CASSESEGQLDYEQYF. The CDR3 DNA reads as TGTGCCAGCAGTGAAAGTGAGGGACAGCTAGACTACGAGCAGTACTTC.

The chain couples TRBV14 to TRBJ2-7, with TRBD2 identical over 10 bases. The junction had 5 bases not matched to a gene; V was cut back by 1 base and J by 5 bases. The CDR3 is 15 residues long. Germline V gives CDR1 SGHDN, CDR2 FVKESK. The CDR3 DNA follows: TGTGCCAGCAGCCAAGTCGAGCGGGAGGGCCACGAGCAGTACTTC. Its translation is CASSQVEREGHEQYF.

This clonotype has only a few counts. The chain carries TRBV27 and TRBJ1-5; the D gene is possibly TRBD1 (5 bases). The CDR3 extends over 14 amino acids. CDR1 and CDR2 from the germline V gene are MNHEY and SMNVEV (reference sequence). V was pared by 8 bases and J by 3 bases, with 14 bases between. The CDR3 bases are TGTGCCAGCGGAAGCCAGGGCATCAATCAGCCCCAGCATTTT. The encoded protein is CASGSQGINQPQHF.

This clonotype was recorded at least ten times. The chain is built from TRBV7-9 and TRBJ2-7; D is unresolved. Trimming shortened V by 2 bases and J by 4 bases, and 12 bases separated the two germline ends. CDR3 length: 14 residues. From germline, CDR1 is SEHNR and CDR2 FQNEAQ (reference sequence). CDR3 protein: CASSLSTTLYEQYF. DNA for the CDR3: TGTGCCAGCAGCTTATCCACAACCCTTTACGAGCAGTACTTC.

This clonotype has a count of ten or more. V usage is TRBV29-1 and J usage is TRBJ2-3, with D maybe TRBD2 (7 bases). The CDR3 is 16 amino acids. The V and J ends lost 6 bases and 2 bases respectively, with 21 bases between them. The germline CDR1 and CDR2 sequences are SQVTM and ANQGSEA. In DNA, the CDR3 is TGCAGCGTCGCCCCCCATAGGGGGGGGGACACAGATACGCAGTATTTT. Translated, it gives CSVAPHRGGDTDTQYF.

This clonotype came up a few times. The V and J genes are TRBV27 and TRBJ1-5; perhaps TRBD1 as D (6 bases). CDR1 and CDR2 (germline): MNHEY, SMNVEV (reference sequence). This CDR3 has 15 amino acids. V dropped 5 bases and J dropped 7 bases, with 18 bases sitting between them. The CDR3 region is CASSGGPGMIQPQHF. As DNA, the CDR3 is TGTGCCAGCAGTGGGGGGCCAGGGATGATCCAGCCCCAGCATTTT.

This clonotype came up a few times. The V gene is TRBV20-1, the J gene TRBJ2-1; the match to TRBD1 covers 9 bases. Trimming removed 0 bases from V and 4 bases from J; junction bases left unmatched: 7. Germline V lookup: CDR1 DFQATT, CDR2 SNEGSKA (reference sequence). The CDR3 runs 16 residues. CDR3: CSARDRGTGLYNEQFF. The DNA of the CDR3 is TGCAGTGCTAGAGATCGAGGGACAGGGTTGTACAATGAGCAGTTCTTC.

This clonotype was picked up a small number of times. The V and J genes are TRBV7-6 and TRBJ2-3, with 7 bases fitting TRBD2. This CDR3 contains 16 residues. J was trimmed by 5 bases and V by 0 bases; bases with no gene match: 8. CDR1 and CDR2 from the germline V gene are SGHVS and FNYEAQ. This chain's CDR3 is CASSLAPREFEDTQYF. The CDR3 DNA reads as TGTGCCAGCAGCTTAGCACCGCGGGAGTTTGAAGATACGCAGTATTTT.

This clonotype has ten or more counts. The chain joins TRBV9 to TRBJ1-5, with a tentative D call TRBD1 (5 bases). CDR1 and CDR2 (germline): SGDLS, YYNGEE. V was pared by 0 bases and J by 10 bases, with 11 bases between. This CDR3 is built from 13 residues. As DNA, the CDR3 is TGTGCCAGCAGCGTAGGGGGCTCTCAACCCCAGCATTTT. This encodes CASSVGGSQPQHF.